The 25 T cell receptor beta chains below come from one sample, sequenced in a study of blood T cell repertoires in COVID-19 (dated by TCRdb to the early 2020s). The library was obtained by the immunoSEQ multiplex PCR assay. Entries here come from immuneACCESS through TCRdb and include only in-frame sequences with V and J called. Some clones fail to appear in such tables; in the studies checked, an unresolved V gene covers under half of the shortfall, and the cause of the remainder is unknown. This sample holds 200,000 to 250,000 clones; more than 80% were observed only once. 2% to 3% of the sample is in the top ten clones. The sequencing input was peripheral blood. These receptors came from a man in his thirties or forties with COVID-19, enrolled during active disease.

The chain employs TRBV7-9 and TRBJ1-6, with 7 bases that match TRBD1. With 2 bases clipped from V and 3 bases from J, the junction kept 4 bases outside the gene matches. The CDR3 runs to 16 residues. The V gene's germline CDR1 is SEHNR and CDR2 FQNEAQ (reference sequence). The CDR3 loop reads CASSLLTGNYNSPLHF. In nucleotides, the CDR3 is TGTGCCAGCAGCTTACTGACAGGGAACTATAATTCACCCCTCCACTTT. The full variable domain, in which reference TRBV7-9 and TRBJ1-6 provide the parts outside the CDR3, is DTGVSQNPRHKITKRGQNVTFRCDPISEHNRLYWYRQTLGQGPEFLTYFQNEAQLEKSRLLSDRFSAERPKGSFSTLEIQRTEQGDSAMYLCASSLLTGNYNSPLHFGNGTRLTVT.

This clone came up a few times. J is TRBJ1-4 and V is TRBV27; no firm D call. Germline lookup yields CDR1 MNHEY and CDR2 SMNVEV (reference sequence). V lost 6 bases to trimming and J lost 5 bases, with 7 bases between them. This CDR3 contains 12 residues. This CDR3 reads CASSQTNEKLFF. DNA of the CDR3: TGTGCCAGCAGCCAGACAAATGAAAAACTGTTTTTT.

The V and J genes are TRBV5-1 and TRBJ1-6; 8 bases are a match to TRBD1. CDR1 and CDR2 from the germline V gene are SGHRS and YFSETQ. The length of the CDR3 is 15 residues. V was clipped by 3 bases and J by 7 bases; unmatched bases: 6. As DNA, the CDR3 is TGCGCCAGCAGCTCGACAGGGGTAGTGAATTCACCCCTCCACTTT. Protein: CASSSTGVVNSPLHF.

The chain recombines TRBV7-2 with TRBJ2-4, with no clear D. The CDR3 has 13 amino acids. From germline, CDR1 is SGHTA and CDR2 FQGNSA. Trimming took 7 bases from V and 0 from J, leaving 7 bases between them. CDR3 loop: CASTGPAKNIQYF. In DNA, the CDR3 is TGTGCCAGCACGGGTCCAGCCAAAAACATTCAGTACTTC.

This rearrangement joins TRBV4-2 to TRBJ2-7; TRBD2 matches at 7 bases. The ends lost 0 bases at V and 4 bases at J; junction bases unmatched: 3. The CDR3 totals 14 residues. Per germline, CDR1 LGHNA and CDR2 YNFKEQ. Written as DNA, the CDR3 is TGTGCCAGCAGCCAAGATCGGGGGGTATACGAGCAGTACTTC. Encoded protein: CASSQDRGVYEQYF.

This chain uses TRBV15 with TRBJ1-3; TRBD1 matches 9 bases. The length of the CDR3 is 17 residues. Trimming removed 1 base from V and 8 bases from J; junction bases left unmatched: 12. Germline-derived CDR1 and CDR2 are LNHNV and YYDKDF (reference sequence). In nucleotides, the CDR3 is TGTGCCACCAGCAGAGGGCGCCGGGACAGGGTATGGGACACCATATATTTT. This codes for CATSRGRRDRVWDTIYF.

This chain uses TRBV27 with TRBJ2-7; TRBD1 matches at 9 bases. Trimming removed 3 bases from V and 2 bases from J; junction bases left unmatched: 2. The length of the CDR3 is 14 residues. Germline V gene sequence: CDR1 MNHEY, CDR2 SMNVEV (reference sequence). DNA for the CDR3: TGTGCCAGCAGTTTGACAGGGGGGGCCTACGAGCAGTACTTC. Encoded protein: CASSLTGGAYEQYF.

J is TRBJ1-6 and V is TRBV14, with unresolved D. CDR1 and CDR2 from the germline V gene are SGHDN and FVKESK. Trimming pared 5 bases from V and 3 bases from J, leaving 8 bases between. This CDR3 region has 14 residues. CDR3 nucleotide sequence: TGTGCCAGCAGCTTACAGATCTATAATTCACCCCTCCACTTT. Protein: CASSLQIYNSPLHF.

The genes are TRBV4-2 and TRBJ2-1; 8 bases line up with TRBD1. Per the germline V gene, CDR1 is LGHNA and CDR2 is YNFKEQ. The CDR3 runs 17 residues. V lost 1 base and J lost 7; bases outside the gene matches: 12. The DNA of the CDR3 is TGTGCCAGCAGCCAAGCCCGGGACAGGCCCCTTCGGAATGAGCAGTTCTTC. Protein product: CASSQARDRPLRNEQFF.

The CDR3 spells CAWSVITGQWIRAANTIYF. In nucleotides, the CDR3 is TGTGCCTGGAGTGTAATTACGGGACAGTGGATACGCGCGGCAAACACCATATATTTT. The genes are TRBV30 and TRBJ1-3; 7 nucleotides match TRBD1. V was clipped by 0 bases and J by 6 bases; unmatched bases: 20. Germline V CDR1 and CDR2: GTSNPN, SVGIG (reference sequence). This CDR3 is 19 amino acids long.

The CDR3 DNA sequence: TGTGCCAGCAGCCTGATGAACTGGGGGACTTCCGGGGAGCTGTTTTTT. Residues: CASSLMNWGTSGELFF. The rearrangement joins TRBV9 to TRBJ2-2, with D tentatively TRBD2 (6 bases). The germline V and J ends were trimmed by 4 bases and 6 bases, with 19 bases remaining between them. The V gene's germline CDR1 is SGDLS and CDR2 YYNGEE. The CDR3 loop spans 16 amino acids.

The CDR3 here is CASSTGTGGVYEQYF. The CDR3 DNA sequence: TGTGCCAGCAGCACCGGGACAGGGGGAGTGTACGAGCAGTACTTC. The V and J genes are TRBV7-9 and TRBJ2-7; 11 bases are a match to TRBD1. Germline loops: CDR1 SEHNR, CDR2 FQNEAQ (reference sequence). The CDR3 has 15 residues. V shed 5 bases and J 4 bases; nucleotides not matched to a gene: 7. The complete variable domain, with remaining parts taken from reference TRBV7-9 and TRBJ2-7, reads DTGVSQNPRHKITKRGQNVTFRCDPISEHNRLYWYRQTLGQGPEFLTYFQNEAQLEKSRLLSDRFSAERPKGSFSTLEIQRTEQGDSAMYLCASSTGTGGVYEQYFGPGTRLTVT.

The chain combines TRBV7-3 with TRBJ1-4; D gene ambiguous. The germline V gene encodes CDR1 SGHTA and CDR2 FQGTGA. This CDR3 has 15 amino acids. Trimming cost V 0 bases and J 5 bases, with 10 bases left between them. CDR3 in DNA: TGTGCCAGCAGCTTAACGTCAGGCCCAAATGAAAAACTGTTTTTT. This sequence encodes CASSLTSGPNEKLFF.

The rearrangement uses TRBV10-3 and TRBJ2-7; possibly TRBD1 for D (7 bases). The CDR3 totals 18 residues. Trimming took 3 bases from V and 2 from J, leaving 23 bases between them. Looked up from germline, CDR1 is ENHRY and CDR2 is SYGVKD. The CDR3 DNA reads as TGTGCCATCAGTGAAATTTTAAGGAGGGGGCACCCCGCCTACGAGCAGTACTTC. Its translation: CAISEILRRGHPAYEQYF.

V is TRBV6-5 and J is TRBJ2-1, with D perhaps matching TRBD1 (5 bases). CDR3 length: 16 amino acids. The V gene lost 0 bases and the J gene lost 0 bases, with 9 bases spanning the gap. Germline V gives CDR1 MNHEY, CDR2 SVGAGI. CDR3 loop: CASSYSGASSYNEQFF. CDR3 nucleotides: TGTGCCAGCAGTTACTCTGGGGCGAGCTCCTACAATGAGCAGTTCTTC.

The gene calls are TRBV5-1 and TRBJ2-7; D remains ambiguous. CDR3 length equals 15 residues. Germline V CDR1 and CDR2: SGHRS, YFSETQ. Trimming removed 0 bases at V and 0 bases at J, with 10 bases between. The CDR3 region has the DNA TGCGCCAGCAGCTTGGATTTATTATTCTCCTACGAGCAGTACTTC. Its translation: CASSLDLLFSYEQYF.

The J gene is TRBJ2-1, the V gene TRBV7-3; 7 bases match TRBD1. The ends lost 2 bases at V and 1 base at J; junction bases unmatched: 2. Germline loops: CDR1 SGHTA, CDR2 FQGTGA. The CDR3 length is 15 residues. CDR3 loop: CASSLGTASYNEQFF. The CDR3 bases are TGTGCCAGCAGCTTAGGGACAGCATCCTACAATGAGCAGTTCTTC.

The table lists this clone with a count of one. The chain carries TRBV24-1 and TRBJ1-5, with D tentatively TRBD1 (6 bases). In germline, CDR1 is KGHDR, CDR2 SFDVKD. The CDR3 sequence is 14 residues long. V lost 2 bases to trimming and J lost 5 bases, with 9 bases between them. CDR3 sequence reads: CATSDSQGDQPQHF. The CDR3 region has the DNA TGTGCCACCAGTGATTCACAGGGTGATCAGCCCCAGCATTTT.

The V call is TRBV3-1 (or the pseudogene TRBV3-2), the J call TRBJ2-1, with 10 bases identical to TRBD2. The CDR3 length is 17 residues. V was pared by 4 bases and J by 4 bases, with 10 bases of the junction left unmatched. The germline V gene has CDR1 LGHDT and CDR2 YNNKEL (reference sequence). CDR3 region: CASSRRASGGIYNEQFF. CDR3 in DNA: TGTGCCAGCAGCCGTCGCGCTAGCGGGGGTATATACAATGAGCAGTTCTTC.

The chain carries TRBV5-6 and TRBJ2-1; tentative D call: TRBD1 (6 bases). Germline values: CDR1 SGHDT, CDR2 YYEEEE. The ends were cut back, 0 bases at V and 10 bases at J, with 17 bases in the middle. The length of the CDR3 is 15 residues. The CDR3 bases are TGTGCCAGCAGCTTGGAGGCTGGGGGCCACAGAGAGCAGTTCTTC. This translates into CASSLEAGGHREQFF.

The gene calls are TRBV19 and TRBJ2-1, with 9 bases lining up with TRBD1. The CDR3 loop spans 14 amino acids. Germline-derived CDR1 and CDR2 are LNHDA and SQIVND (reference sequence). V gave up 4 bases and J gave up 6 bases; unmatched junction bases: 4. In nucleotides, the CDR3 is TGTGCCAGTAGTAACCTGGACAGGGGCAATGAGCAGTTCTTC. It is translated as CASSNLDRGNEQFF.

This chain joins TRBV5-1 and TRBJ2-4; D uncertain. From germline, CDR1 is SGHRS and CDR2 YFSETQ. The length of the CDR3 is 14 residues. Trimming cost V 0 bases and J 4 bases, with 8 bases left between them. The CDR3 is CASSLDGQKNIQYF. CDR3 coding DNA: TGCGCCAGCAGCTTGGATGGGCAGAAAAACATTCAGTACTTC.

The V and J genes are TRBV19 and TRBJ2-1, with 9 bases matching TRBD1. Trimming removed 5 bases from V and 6 bases from J; junction bases left unmatched: 8. CDR1 LNHDA and CDR2 SQIVND come from the germline V gene (reference sequence). This CDR3 has 15 amino acids. The CDR3 protein is CASSVGQGLANEQFF. Written as DNA, the CDR3 is TGTGCCAGTAGTGTAGGACAGGGGCTTGCCAATGAGCAGTTCTTC.

The chain couples TRBV18 to TRBJ1-4, with D unclear. The CDR3 is 15 amino acids. Germline V gene sequence: CDR1 KGHSH, CDR2 LQKENI. Trimming shortened V by 0 bases and J by 5 bases, and 10 bases separated the two germline ends. The CDR3 spells CASSPPGEPNEKLFF. The CDR3 region has the DNA TGTGCCAGCTCACCACCGGGAGAACCGAATGAAAAACTGTTTTTT.

The J gene is TRBJ1-2, the V gene TRBV5-5; D not certain. V shed 3 bases and J shed 3 bases, with 3 bases lying between them. The CDR3 sequence is 11 residues long. CDR1 is SGHKS, CDR2 YYEKEE, per germline (reference sequence). Here the CDR3 DNA reads TGTGCCAGCAGCTCCTACTATGGCTACACCTTC. This gives the protein CASSSYYGYTF.